Listed below are T cell receptor beta chains from one sample, sequenced in a study of cytomegalovirus exposure and HLA in healthy donors. Clones were read by immunoSEQ multiplex PCR, and TCRdb kept only the in-frame ones, dropping some. This repertoire shows about 160,000 clones, around 68% found once; its top ten account for approximately 1.5%. The specimen sequenced was PBMCs. The source is a man aged 50 or older in good health and CMV-seronegative. Both conserved end residues are part of each CDR3.

CDR3 length	V gene	CDR3 protein
15	TRBV18	CASSGGTGVNTEAFF
16	TRBV11-3	CASSLEGTSSYNEQFF
17	TRBV28	CASLSQGYLATNEKLFF
14	TRBV5-1	CASHPGTAKETQYF
12	TRBV29-1	CSVDDGDYEQYF
17	TRBV7-2	CASSRRAGVANTGELFF
11	TRBV20-1	CSSPEGYEQYF
14	TRBV6-1	CASSTPGGRETQYF
16	TRBV29-1	CSVGVQGGSGANVLTF
12	TRBV7-8	CASSFRLRELFF
13	TRBV6-1	CASSEDGRDGYTF
13	TRBV10-3	CAISITGNTEAFF
14	TRBV18	CASSPQTGNTEAFF
15	TRBV10-1	CASRGGLALTGELFF
16	TRBV18	CASKVQGNGMNTEAFF
15	TRBV2	CASSVGDSSYNEQFF
15	TRBV7-9	CASTGQGANTGELFF
14	TRBV28	CASRSLQGDDGYTF
14	TRBV4-3	CASSQGAQVDEQFF
12	TRBV5-4	CASSWTGGEDFF
15	TRBV19	CASSNEQVSNQPQHF
12	TRBV7-9	CASSLQDYEQYF
11	TRBV11-2	CASSLHGKLFF
15	TRBV6-5	CASSNRQGGNYGYTF
15	TRBV6-5	CASSTSGRGNSPLHF
13	TRBV5-6	CASSGYRLAALHF
14	TRBV5-1	CASSFTGFNSPLHF
15	TRBV5-1	CASSLRPGGLREQFF
14	TRBV28	CASSPGGPGNTIYF
15	TRBV5-1	CASSLAGFNTGELFF
16	TRBV4-3	CASSQADRGSPYEQYF
15	TRBV18	CASSPGTSSSYEQYF
13	TRBV18	CASSPPGADTQYF
14	TRBV27	CASSSRQGGSPLHF
15	TRBV19	CASAPTGGREETQYF